The following is a T cell receptor (beta chain) sequence with its context. Germline V gives CDR1 SEHNR, CDR2 FQNEAQ (reference sequence). Trimming cost V 3 bases and J 3 bases; bases outside gene matches: 1. CDR3 length equals 14 residues. Sequencing used immunoSEQ multiplex PCR; TCRdb keeps in-frame clones, though not all of them. The sample includes 12,000 to 15,000 clones, approximately 95% of them seen just once. The data are from a study of T cell changes during pregnancy in multiple sclerosis. The source is a female donor in good health, enrolled as a control in a pregnancy study. This specimen consisted of peripheral blood, obtained in the second trimester of pregnancy. The chain links TRBV7-9 to TRBJ1-1; TRBD1 aligns across 10 bases. CDR3 amino acids: CASSLGTGDTEAFF. The CDR3 coding sequence is TGTGCCAGCAGCTTGGGGACAGGGGACACTGAAGCTTTCTTT.